This TCR beta chain was identified during a study of blood T cell repertoires in COVID-19. Overall study: From T cells, B-cell-depleted T cells, or PBMCs came the material, which was cDNA or gDNA.

The V gene's germline CDR1 is LNHDA and CDR2 SQIVND (reference sequence). V lost 6 bases to trimming and J lost 4 bases, with 19 bases between them. The CDR3 sequence is 16 residues long. In the study's own analysis: Reference gene primer amplification yielded estimated nucleated cell counts. Sequencing used immunoSEQ multiplex PCR; TCRdb keeps in-frame clones, though not all of them. That table supplies the V and J calls and clone size; D and trimming were determined from the DNA. The data contain some 160,000 clones, more than 65% of them singletons. Sample: peripheral blood. This sequence joins TRBV19 and TRBJ1-5; possible D gene TRBD1, 6 bases. The clonotype originates from a woman aged 80 or over with acute or convalescent COVID-19. The chain's CDR3 is CASRNTGKGENQPQHF. The CDR3 DNA reads as TGTGCCAGTAGGAATACAGGGAAGGGGGAGAATCAGCCCCAGCATTTT.